This T cell receptor beta chain was retrieved from a study of vaccination and CD4 T cells after COVID-19. About the study: The authors gave control cultures a CEFX pool, an HIV-1 Nef pool, or no peptide.

At the Johns Hopkins FTIC core, DNA taken from cultured CD4+ T cells was sequenced by way of the Oncomine TCR Beta short-read assay. Genomic DNA from cultured CD4+ T cells was extracted. TCRdb re-called the PCR reads through MiXCR, storing one row per CDR3 protein. Altogether some 15,000 distinct CDR3 sequences are present, 43% being singletons, with the ten largest covering roughly 15%. Comments on this clonotype: Its antigen is as yet unknown.

Treatment specified: roughly 10-day PBMC culture with coronavirus spike peptide pools or control peptides (ViraFEST assay). Positive tests by PCR, dated March to December 2020, predated US Alpha, Beta and Delta variants. In germline, CDR1 is LGHDT, CDR2 YNNKEL (reference sequence). The CDR3 has 17 residues. Trimming shortened V by 1 base and J by 3 bases, and 16 bases separated the two germline ends. The sequenced sample was cultured CD4+ T cells from blood. This TCR was sampled from a human donor with COVID-19. The genes are TRBV3-1 and TRBJ1-5; D possibly corresponds to TRBD1 (5 bases). The DNA of the CDR3 is TGTGCCAGCAGCCAAGGGTACCAGGGACGTACCAATCAGCCCCAGCATTTT. Its protein product is CASSQGYQGRTNQPQHF.